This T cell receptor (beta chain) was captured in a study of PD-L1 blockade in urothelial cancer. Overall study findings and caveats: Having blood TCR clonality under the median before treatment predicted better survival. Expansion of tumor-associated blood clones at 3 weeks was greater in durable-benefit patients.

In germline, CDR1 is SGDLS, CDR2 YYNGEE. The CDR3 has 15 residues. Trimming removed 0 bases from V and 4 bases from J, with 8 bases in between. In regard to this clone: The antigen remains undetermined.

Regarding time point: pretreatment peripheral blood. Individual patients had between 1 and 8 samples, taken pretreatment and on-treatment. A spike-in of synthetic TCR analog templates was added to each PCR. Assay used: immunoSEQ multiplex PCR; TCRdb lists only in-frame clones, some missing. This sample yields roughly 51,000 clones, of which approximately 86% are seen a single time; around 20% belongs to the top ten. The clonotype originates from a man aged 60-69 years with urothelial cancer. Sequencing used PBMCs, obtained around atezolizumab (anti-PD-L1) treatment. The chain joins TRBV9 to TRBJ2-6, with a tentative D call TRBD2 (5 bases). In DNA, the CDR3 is TGTGCCAGCAGCGTAGCGGGGAGCGGGGCCAACGTCCTGACTTTC. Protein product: CASSVAGSGANVLTF.